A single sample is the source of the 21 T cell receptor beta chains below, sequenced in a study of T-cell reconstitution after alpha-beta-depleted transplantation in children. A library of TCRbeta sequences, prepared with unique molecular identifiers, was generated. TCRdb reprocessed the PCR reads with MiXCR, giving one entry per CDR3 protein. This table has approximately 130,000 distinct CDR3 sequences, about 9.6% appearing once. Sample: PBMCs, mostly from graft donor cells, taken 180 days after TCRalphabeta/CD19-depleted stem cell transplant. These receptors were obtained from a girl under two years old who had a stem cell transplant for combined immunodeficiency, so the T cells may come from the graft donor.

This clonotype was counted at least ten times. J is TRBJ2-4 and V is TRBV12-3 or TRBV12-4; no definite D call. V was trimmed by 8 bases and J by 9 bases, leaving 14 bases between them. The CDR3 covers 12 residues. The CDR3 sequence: CASGPLRGIQYF. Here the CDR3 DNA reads TGTGCCAGCGGTCCCTTAAGAGGCATTCAGTACTTC.

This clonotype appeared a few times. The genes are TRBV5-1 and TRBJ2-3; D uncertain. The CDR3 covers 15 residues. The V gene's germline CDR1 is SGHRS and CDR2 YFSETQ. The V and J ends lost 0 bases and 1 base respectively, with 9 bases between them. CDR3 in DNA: TGCGCCAGCAGCTTGGGTCCCGGCGGCACAGATACGCAGTATTTT. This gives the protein CASSLGPGGTDTQYF.

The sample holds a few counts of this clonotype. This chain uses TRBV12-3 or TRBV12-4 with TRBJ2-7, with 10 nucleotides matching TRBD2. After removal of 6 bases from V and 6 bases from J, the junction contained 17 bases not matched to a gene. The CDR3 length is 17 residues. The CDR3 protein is CASSNRLAGGVGGEQYF. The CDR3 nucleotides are TGTGCCAGCAGCAACAGACTAGCGGGTGGCGTAGGCGGCGAGCAGTACTTC.

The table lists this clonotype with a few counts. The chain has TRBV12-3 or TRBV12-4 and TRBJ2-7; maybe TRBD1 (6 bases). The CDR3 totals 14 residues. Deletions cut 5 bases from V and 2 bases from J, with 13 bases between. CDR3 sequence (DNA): TGTGCCAGCAGTCCATCGACAGGAACCTACGAGCAGTACTTC. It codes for CASSPSTGTYEQYF.

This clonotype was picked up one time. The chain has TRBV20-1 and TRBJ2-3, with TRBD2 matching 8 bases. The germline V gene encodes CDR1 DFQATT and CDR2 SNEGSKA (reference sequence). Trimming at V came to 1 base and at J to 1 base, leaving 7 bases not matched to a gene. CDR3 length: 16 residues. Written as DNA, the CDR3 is TGCAGTGCTAGAGTCGGTAGCGGGATCCGCACAGATACGCAGTATTTT. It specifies CSARVGSGIRTDTQYF.

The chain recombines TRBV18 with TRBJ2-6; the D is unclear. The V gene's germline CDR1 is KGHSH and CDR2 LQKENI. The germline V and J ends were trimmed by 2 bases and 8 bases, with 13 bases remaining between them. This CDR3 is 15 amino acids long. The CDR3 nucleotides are TGTGCCAGCTCACCATCGGGTCTGAAGACCAACGTCCTGACTTTC. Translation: CASSPSGLKTNVLTF. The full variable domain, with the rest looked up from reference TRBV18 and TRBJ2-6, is NAGVMQNPRHLVRRRGQEARLRCSPMKGHSHVYWYRQLPEEGLKFMVYLQKENIIDESGMPKERFSAEFPKEGPSILRIQQVVRGDSAAYFCASSPSGLKTNVLTFGAGSRLTVL.

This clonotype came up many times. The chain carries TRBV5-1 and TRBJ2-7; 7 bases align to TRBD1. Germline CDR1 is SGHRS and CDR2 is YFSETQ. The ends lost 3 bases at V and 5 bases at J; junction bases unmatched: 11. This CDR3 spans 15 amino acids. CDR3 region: CASSSARTTGNEQYF. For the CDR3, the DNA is TGCGCCAGCAGCTCAGCCCGGACGACAGGGAACGAGCAGTACTTC.

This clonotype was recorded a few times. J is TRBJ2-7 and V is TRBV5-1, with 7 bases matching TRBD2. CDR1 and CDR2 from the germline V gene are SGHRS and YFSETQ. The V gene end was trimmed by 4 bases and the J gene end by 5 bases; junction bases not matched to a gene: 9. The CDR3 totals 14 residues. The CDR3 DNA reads TGCGCCAGCAGCCCTCGGCGGGAGAACAACGAGCAGTACTTC. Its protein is CASSPRRENNEQYF. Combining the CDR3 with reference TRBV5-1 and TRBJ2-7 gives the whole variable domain KAGVTQTPRYLIKTRGQQVTLSCSPISGHRSVSWYQQTPGQGLQFLFEYFSETQRNKGNFPGRFSGRQFSNSRSEMNVSTLELGDSALYLCASSPRRENNEQYFGPGTRLTVT.

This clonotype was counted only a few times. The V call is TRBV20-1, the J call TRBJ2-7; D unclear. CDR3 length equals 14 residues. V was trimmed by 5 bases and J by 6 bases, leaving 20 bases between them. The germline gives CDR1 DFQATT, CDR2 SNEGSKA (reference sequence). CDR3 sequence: CSAALDPLSPEQYF. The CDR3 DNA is TGCAGTGCTGCACTGGACCCTTTGTCCCCCGAGCAGTACTTC.

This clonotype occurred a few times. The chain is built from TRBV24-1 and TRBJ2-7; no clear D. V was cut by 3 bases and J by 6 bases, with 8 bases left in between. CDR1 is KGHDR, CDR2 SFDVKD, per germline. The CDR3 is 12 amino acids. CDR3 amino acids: CATSDLRGEQYF. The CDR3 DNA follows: TGTGCCACCAGTGATCTACGTGGCGAGCAGTACTTC.

For the CDR3, the DNA is TGCAGGCCTGACAGGGGAATGAACACTGAAGCTTTCTTT. Translating gives CRPDRGMNTEAFF. This chain links TRBV29-1 with TRBJ1-1; 8 bases agree with TRBD1. This CDR3 region has 13 residues. Germline assignment: CDR1 SQVTM and CDR2 ANQGSEA.

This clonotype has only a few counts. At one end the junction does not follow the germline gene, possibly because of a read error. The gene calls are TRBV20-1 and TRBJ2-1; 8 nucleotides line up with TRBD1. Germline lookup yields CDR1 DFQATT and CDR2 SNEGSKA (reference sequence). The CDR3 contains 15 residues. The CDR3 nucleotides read TGCAGTGCCAGAGCCGACAGGGGACCCTACAATGAGCAGTTCTTC. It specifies CSARADRGPYNEQFF.

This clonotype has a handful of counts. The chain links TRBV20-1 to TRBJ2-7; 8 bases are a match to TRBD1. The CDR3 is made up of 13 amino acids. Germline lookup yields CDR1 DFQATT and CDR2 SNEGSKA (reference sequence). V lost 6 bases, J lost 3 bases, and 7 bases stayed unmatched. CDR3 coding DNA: TGCAGTGCCCCGGGACAGGATCTCTACGAGCAGTACTTC. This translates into CSAPGQDLYEQYF.

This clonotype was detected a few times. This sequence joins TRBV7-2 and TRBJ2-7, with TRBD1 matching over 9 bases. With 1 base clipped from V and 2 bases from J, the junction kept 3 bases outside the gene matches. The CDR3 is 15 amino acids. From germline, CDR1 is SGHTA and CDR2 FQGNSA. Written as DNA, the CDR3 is TGTGCCAGCAGCTTAGTGGGACAGGGAACCTACGAGCAGTACTTC. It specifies CASSLVGQGTYEQYF.

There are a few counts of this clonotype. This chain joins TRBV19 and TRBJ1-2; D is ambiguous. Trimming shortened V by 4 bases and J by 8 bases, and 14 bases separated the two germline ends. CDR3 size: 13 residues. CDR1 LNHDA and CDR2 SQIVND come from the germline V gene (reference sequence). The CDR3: CASSRREREGYTF. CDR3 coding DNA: TGTGCCAGTAGTAGACGTGAGAGGGAGGGCTACACCTTC.

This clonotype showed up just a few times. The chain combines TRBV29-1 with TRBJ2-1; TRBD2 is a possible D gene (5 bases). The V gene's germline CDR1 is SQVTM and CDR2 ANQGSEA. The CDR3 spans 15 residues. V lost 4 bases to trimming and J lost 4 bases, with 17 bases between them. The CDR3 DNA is TGCAGCGTTGCACCTGGAGGACGGTCTTACAATGAGCAGTTCTTC. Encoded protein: CSVAPGGRSYNEQFF.

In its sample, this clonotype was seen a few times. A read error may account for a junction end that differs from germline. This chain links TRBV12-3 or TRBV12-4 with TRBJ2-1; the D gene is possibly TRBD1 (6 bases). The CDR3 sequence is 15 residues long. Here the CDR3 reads CASSLAGESPIPVHF. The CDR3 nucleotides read TGTGCCAGCAGTTTGGCAGGGGAAAGCCCAATCCCCGTCCACTTC.

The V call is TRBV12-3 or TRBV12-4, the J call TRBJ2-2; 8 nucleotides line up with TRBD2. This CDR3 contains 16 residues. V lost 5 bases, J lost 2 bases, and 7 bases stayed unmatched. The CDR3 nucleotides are TGTGCCAGCAGTCTATGGGTAGCGGGAAACACCGGGGAGCTGTTTTTT. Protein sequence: CASSLWVAGNTGELFF.

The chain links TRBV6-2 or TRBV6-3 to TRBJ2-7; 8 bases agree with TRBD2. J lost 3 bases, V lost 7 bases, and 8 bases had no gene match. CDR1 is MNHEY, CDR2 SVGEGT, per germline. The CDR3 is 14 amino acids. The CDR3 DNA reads TGTGCCAGCACTCTGGGCGGGAGGAGCTACGAGCAGTACTTC. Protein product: CASTLGGRSYEQYF.

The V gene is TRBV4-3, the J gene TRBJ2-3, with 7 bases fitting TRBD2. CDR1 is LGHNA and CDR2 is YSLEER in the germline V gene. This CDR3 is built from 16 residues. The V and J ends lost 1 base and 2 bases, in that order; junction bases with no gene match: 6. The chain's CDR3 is CASSQVPAGNTDTQYF. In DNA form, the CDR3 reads TGCGCCAGCAGCCAAGTTCCAGCGGGGAACACAGATACGCAGTATTTT.

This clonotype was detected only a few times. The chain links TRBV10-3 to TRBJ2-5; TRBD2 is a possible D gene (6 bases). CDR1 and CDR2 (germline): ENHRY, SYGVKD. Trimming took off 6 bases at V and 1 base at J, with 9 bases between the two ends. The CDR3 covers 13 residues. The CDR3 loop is CAIREGSQETQYF. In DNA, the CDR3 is TGTGCCATCAGGGAGGGTAGCCAAGAGACCCAGTACTTC.